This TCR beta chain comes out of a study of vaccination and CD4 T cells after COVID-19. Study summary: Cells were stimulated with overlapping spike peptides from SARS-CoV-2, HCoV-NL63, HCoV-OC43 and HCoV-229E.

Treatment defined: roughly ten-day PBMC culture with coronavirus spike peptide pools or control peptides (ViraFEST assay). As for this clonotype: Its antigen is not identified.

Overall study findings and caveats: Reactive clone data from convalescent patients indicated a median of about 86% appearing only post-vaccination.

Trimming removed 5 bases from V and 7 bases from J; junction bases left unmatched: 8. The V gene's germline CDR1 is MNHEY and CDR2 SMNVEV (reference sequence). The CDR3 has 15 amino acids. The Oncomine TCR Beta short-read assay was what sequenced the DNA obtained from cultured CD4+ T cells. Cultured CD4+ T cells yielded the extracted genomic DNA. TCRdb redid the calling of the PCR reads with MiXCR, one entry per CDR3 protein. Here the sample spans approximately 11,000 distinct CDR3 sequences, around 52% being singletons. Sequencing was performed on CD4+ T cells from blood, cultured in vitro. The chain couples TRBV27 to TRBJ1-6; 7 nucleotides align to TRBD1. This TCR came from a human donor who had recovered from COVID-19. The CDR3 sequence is CASSPPKGANSPLHF. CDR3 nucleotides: TGTGCCAGCAGTCCACCGAAGGGGGCGAATTCACCCCTCCACTTT.